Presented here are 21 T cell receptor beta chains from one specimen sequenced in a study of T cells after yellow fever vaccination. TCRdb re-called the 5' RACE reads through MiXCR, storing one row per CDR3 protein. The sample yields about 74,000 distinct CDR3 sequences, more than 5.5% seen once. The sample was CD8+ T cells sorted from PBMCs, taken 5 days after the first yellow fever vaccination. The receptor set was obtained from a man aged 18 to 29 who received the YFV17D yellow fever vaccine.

The CDR3 bases are TGTGCCAGCAGCTTAGGCCCTCGGTACTATACCGGGGAGCTGTTTTTT. Amino acids: CASSLGPRYYTGELFF. V gene TRBV7-3 combines with J gene TRBJ2-2; D is uncertain. Germline CDR1 SGHTA, CDR2 FQGTGA. V lost 2 bases, J lost 5 bases, and 15 bases lay in between. The CDR3 loop spans 16 amino acids.

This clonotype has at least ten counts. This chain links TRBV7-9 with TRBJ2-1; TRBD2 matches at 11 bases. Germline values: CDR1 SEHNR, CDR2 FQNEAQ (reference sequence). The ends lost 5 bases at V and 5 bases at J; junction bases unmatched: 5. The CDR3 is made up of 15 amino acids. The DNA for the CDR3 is TGTGCCAGCAGCCTCACTAGCGGGGGCAACAATGAGCAGTTCTTC. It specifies CASSLTSGGNNEQFF.

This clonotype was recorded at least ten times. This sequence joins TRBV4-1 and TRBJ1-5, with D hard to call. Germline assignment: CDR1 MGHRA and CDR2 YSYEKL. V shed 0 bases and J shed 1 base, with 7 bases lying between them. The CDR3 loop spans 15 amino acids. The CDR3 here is CASSQEQFSNQPQHF. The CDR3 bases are TGCGCCAGCAGCCAAGAACAGTTCAGCAATCAGCCCCAGCATTTT.

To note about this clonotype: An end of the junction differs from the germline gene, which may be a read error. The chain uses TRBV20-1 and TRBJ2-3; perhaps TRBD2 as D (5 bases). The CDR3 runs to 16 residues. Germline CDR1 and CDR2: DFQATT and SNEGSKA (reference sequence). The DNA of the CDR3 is TGCTGTGCTAGAGATCGACGGAAGCGGTACACAGATACGCAGTATTTT. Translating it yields CCARDRRKRYTDTQYF.

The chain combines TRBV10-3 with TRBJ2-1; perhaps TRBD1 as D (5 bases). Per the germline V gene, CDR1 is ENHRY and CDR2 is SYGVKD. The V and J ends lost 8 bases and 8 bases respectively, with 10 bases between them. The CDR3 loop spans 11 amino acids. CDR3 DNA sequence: TGTGCCATCGGTGTAGGGGATGAGCAGTTCTTC. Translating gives CAIGVGDEQFF.

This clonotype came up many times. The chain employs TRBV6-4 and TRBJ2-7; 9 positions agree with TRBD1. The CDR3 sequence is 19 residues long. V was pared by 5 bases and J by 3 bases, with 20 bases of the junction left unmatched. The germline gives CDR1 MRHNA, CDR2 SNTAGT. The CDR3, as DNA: TGTGCCAGCAGTACCCGGGACAGGGTTGGCCAGGGACAAATCTACGAGCAGTACGTC. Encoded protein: CASSTRDRVGQGQIYEQYV.

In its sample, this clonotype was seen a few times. The CDR3 reads CASSEYPQGVSQETQYF. The CDR3 nucleotides read TGTGCCAGCAGTGAATACCCCCAGGGGGTGAGCCAAGAGACCCAGTACTTC. V and J are TRBV25-1 and TRBJ2-5, with 7 bases matching TRBD1. Germline assignment: CDR1 MGHDK and CDR2 SYGVNS. This CDR3 region has 17 residues. V was clipped by 0 bases and J by 1 base; unmatched bases: 8.

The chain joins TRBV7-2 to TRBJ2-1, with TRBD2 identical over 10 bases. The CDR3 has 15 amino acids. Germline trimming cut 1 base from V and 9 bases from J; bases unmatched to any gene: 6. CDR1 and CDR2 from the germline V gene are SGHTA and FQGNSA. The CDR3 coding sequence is TGTGCCAGCAGCTTAGTGACTAGCGGGTTAGGTGAGCAGTTCTTC. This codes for CASSLVTSGLGEQFF.

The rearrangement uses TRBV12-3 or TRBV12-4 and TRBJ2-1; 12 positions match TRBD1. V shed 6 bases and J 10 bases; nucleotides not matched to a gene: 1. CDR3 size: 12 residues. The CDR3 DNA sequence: TGTGCCAGCAGGGGGACAGGGGGCGAGCAGTTCTTC. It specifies CASRGTGGEQFF.

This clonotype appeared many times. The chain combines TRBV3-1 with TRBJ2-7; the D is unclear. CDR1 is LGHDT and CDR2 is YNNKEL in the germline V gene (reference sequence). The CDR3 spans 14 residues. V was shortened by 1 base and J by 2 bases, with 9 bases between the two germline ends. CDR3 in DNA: TGTGCCAGCAGCCAAGTGCATAAGGCCTACGAGCAGTACTTC. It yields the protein CASSQVHKAYEQYF.

CDR3 sequence: CASSPGTGVNHAGYTF. The CDR3 DNA is TGTGCCAGCAGCCCCGGGACAGGGGTGAACCACGCTGGCTACACCTTC. The chain links TRBV7-8 to TRBJ1-2; 10 nucleotides line up with TRBD1. V dropped 5 bases and J dropped 7; count of bases not matched to a gene: 13. Germline lookup yields CDR1 SGHVS and CDR2 FQNEAQ. The CDR3 covers 16 residues.

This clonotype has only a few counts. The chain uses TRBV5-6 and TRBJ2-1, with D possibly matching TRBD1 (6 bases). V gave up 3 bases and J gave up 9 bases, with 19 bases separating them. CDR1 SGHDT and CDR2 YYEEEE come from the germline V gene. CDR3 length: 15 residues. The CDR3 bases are TGTGCCAGCAGCTCGCAGGGGTTGGGGTTCGGTGAGCAGTTCTTC. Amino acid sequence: CASSSQGLGFGEQFF. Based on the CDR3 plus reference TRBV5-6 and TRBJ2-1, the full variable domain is DAGVTQSPTHLIKTRGQQVTLRCSPKSGHDTVSWYQQALGQGPQFIFQYYEEEERQRGNFPDRFSGHQFPNYSSELNVNALLLGDSALYLCASSSQGLGFGEQFFGPGTRLTVL.

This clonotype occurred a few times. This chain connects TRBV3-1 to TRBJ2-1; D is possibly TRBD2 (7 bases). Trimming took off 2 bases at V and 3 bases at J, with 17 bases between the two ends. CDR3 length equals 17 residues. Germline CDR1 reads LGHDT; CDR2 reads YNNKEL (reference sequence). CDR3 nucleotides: TGTGCCAGCAGCCAAATTTTAGTGGGGGGGCTCTACAATGAGCAGTTCTTC. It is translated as CASSQILVGGLYNEQFF.

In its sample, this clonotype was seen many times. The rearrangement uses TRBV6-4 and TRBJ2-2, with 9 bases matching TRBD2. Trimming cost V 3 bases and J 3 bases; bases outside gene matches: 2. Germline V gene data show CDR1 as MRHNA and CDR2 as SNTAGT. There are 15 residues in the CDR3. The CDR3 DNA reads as TGTGCCAGCAGTGAGCGGGGGGGCGACACCGGGGAGCTGTTTTTT. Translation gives CASSERGGDTGELFF.

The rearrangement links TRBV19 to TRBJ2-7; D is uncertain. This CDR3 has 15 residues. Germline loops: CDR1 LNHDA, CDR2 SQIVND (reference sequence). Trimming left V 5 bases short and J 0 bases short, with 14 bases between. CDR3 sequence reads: CASSVDTSSSYEQYF. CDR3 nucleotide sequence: TGTGCCAGTAGTGTTGACACGTCAAGCTCCTACGAGCAGTACTTC.

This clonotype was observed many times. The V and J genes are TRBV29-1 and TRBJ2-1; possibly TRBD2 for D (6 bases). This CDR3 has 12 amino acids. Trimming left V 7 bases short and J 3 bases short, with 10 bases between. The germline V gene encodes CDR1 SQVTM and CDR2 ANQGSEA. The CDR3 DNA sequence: TGCAGCGCCGTCGGGGGCTACAATGAGCAGTTCTTC. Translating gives CSAVGGYNEQFF.

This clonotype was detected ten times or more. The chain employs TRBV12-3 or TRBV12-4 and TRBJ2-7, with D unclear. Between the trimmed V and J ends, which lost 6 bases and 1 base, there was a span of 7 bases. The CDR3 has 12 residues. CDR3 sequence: CASSLGSYEQYF. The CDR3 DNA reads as TGTGCCAGCAGCCTCGGGTCCTACGAGCAGTACTTC.

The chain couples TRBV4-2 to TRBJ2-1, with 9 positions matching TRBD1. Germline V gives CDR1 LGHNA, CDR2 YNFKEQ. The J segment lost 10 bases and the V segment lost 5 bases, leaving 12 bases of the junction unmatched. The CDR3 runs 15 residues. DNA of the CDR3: TGTGCCAGCAGCGGGCTGACAGGGGGTGTCTGGGAGCAGTTCTTC. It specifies CASSGLTGGVWEQFF.

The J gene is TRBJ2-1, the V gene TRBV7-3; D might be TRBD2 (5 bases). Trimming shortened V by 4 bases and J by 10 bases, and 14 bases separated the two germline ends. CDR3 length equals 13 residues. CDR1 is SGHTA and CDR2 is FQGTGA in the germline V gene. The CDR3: CASSSGPGIEQFF. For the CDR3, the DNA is TGTGCCAGCAGCTCTGGCCCGGGGATAGAGCAGTTCTTC.

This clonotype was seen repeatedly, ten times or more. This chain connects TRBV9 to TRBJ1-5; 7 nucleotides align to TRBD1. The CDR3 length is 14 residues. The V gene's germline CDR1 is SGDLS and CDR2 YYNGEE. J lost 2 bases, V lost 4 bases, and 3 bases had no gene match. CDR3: CASSLTGGNQPQHF. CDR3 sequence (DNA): TGTGCCAGCAGCCTTACAGGGGGCAATCAGCCCCAGCATTTT.

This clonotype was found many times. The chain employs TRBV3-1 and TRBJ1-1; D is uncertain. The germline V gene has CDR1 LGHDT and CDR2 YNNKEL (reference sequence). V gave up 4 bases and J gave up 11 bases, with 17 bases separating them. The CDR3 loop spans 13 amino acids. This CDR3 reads CASSRSLSLEAFF. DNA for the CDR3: TGTGCCAGCAGCCGCTCGCTCTCGCTAGAGGCTTTCTTT.